Listed below are T cell receptor beta chains from one sample, sequenced in a study of blood T cell repertoires in COVID-19. Profiled with immunoSEQ multiplex PCR; TCRdb holds only in-frame clones, not every one. The sample has 25,000 to 35,000 clones; 90% to 95% are singletons. The sequencing input was peripheral blood. These receptors originate from a human donor in a cohort sampled during active COVID-19. Both conserved end residues are trimmed from each CDR3.

len	v_gene	CDR3aa
15	TRBV28	ASSRGLAGGPRNEQF
14	TRBV28	ASSPGGASGSYEQY
10	TRBV30	AWTPLSGIQY
12	TRBV5-1	ASRLTGNTGELF
12	TRBV27	ASSVRGSGNTIY
14	TRBV7-2	ASSLAGSGFYNEQF
15	TRBV19	ASSIPGQSANTGELF
14	TRBV7-2	ASSLGGWGVRTEAF
15	TRBV18	ASSPPNGDRTNEKLF
13	TRBV7-3	ASSLSGYSYNEQF
11	TRBV12-3/TRBV12-4	ASRRQTNQPQH
12	TRBV7-3	ASSLQGIGTEAF
13	TRBV6-2/TRBV6-3	ASSYSGRNNYGYT
12	TRBV6-2/TRBV6-3	ASSYIGQLSEQY
13	TRBV5-4	ASEKAGVHQETQY
12	TRBV7-2	ASSLGSNRGEQF
13	TRBV19	ASSLQGGSYNEQF
13	TRBV19	ASSIELVGGFEQY
12	TRBV19	ASSMGREVDEQF
9	TRBV29-1	SPRGQGEQY
14	TRBV6-6	ASSITAWHNTGELF
13	TRBV5-4	ASSTGQGDLYGYT
12	TRBV11-2	ASSSGQGAYEQY
12	TRBV7-8	ASSLSSGGETQY
11	TRBV9	ASSVGQEGEAF
17	TRBV7-2	ASSSTTSGRSSSHNEQF
11	TRBV14	ASSQDLLQPQH
11	TRBV12-5	ASGLASNYGYT
13	TRBV11-3	ASSFTGGAESPLH
11	TRBV12-3/TRBV12-4	ASSLNRDQPQH
11	TRBV6-6	ASSTGGYTEAF
16	TRBV21-1	ASSKREGKGCMPYEQY
12	TRBV5-4	ASSNPGRGYGYT
12	TRBV7-9	ASSPTGGNEKLF
13	TRBV14	ASSQRGTGSGGYT
10	TRBV5-8	ASSLVGGEQY
14	TRBV25-1	ASSDTSGSSYNEQF
11	TRBV19	ASSMRKNYGYT
13	TRBV13	ASSLRTSGIGTQY
10	TRBV18	ASSPEGHEQY
12	TRBV28	ASIGEREFDEQY
11	TRBV7-2	ASSSSGANVLT